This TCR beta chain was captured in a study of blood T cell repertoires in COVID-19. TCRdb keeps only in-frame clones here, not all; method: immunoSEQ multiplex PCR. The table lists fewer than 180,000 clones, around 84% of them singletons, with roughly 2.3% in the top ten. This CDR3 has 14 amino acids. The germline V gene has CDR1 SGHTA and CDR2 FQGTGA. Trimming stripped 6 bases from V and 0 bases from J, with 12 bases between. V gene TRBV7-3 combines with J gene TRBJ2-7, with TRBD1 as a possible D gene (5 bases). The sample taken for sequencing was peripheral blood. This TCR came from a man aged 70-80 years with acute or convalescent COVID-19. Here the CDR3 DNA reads TGTGCCAGCAGAGGCAGGGTAAGCTCCTACGAGCAGTACTTC. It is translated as CASRGRVSSYEQYF.